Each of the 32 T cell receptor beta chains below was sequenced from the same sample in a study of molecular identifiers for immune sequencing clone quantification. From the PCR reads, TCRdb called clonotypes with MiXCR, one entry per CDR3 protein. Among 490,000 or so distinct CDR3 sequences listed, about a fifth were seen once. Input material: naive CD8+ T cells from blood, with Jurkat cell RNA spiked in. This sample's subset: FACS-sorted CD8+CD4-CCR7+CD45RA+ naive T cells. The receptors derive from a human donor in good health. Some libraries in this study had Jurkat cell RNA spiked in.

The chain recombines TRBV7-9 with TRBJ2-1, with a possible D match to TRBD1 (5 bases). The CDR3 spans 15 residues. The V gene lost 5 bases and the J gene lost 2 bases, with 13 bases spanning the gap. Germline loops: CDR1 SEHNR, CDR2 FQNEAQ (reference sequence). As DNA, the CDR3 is TGTGCCAGCAGCGCGACAGATAACCCCTACAATGAGCAGTTCTTC. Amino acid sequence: CASSATDNPYNEQFF.

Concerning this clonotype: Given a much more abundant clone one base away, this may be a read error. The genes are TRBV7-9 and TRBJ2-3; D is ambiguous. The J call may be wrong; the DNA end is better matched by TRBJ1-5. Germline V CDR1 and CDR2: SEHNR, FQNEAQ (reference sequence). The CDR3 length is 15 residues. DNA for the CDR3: TGTGCCAGCAGCTTAGGTCCATTTGCCACAGATACGCAGCATTTT. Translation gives CASSLGPFATDTQHF.

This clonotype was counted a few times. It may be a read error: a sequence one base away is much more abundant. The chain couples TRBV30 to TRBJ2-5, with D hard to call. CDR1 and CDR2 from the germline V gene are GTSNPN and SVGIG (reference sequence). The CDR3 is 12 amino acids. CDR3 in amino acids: CAWEGRQETQCF. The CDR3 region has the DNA TGTGCCTGGGAAGGGCGCCAAGAGACCCAGTGCTTC.

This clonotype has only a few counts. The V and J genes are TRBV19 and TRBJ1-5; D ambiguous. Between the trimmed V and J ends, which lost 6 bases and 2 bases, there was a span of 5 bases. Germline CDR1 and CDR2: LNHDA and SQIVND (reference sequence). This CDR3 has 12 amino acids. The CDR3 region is CASRHGNQPQHF. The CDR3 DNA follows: TGTGCCAGTAGGCACGGCAATCAGCCCCAGCATTTT.

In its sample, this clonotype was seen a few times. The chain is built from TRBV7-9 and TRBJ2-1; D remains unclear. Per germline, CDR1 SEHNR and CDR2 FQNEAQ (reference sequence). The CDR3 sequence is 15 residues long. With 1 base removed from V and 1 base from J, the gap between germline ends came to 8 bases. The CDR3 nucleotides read TGTGCCAGCAGCTTAGGAGAGCAATCCTACAATGAGCAGTTCTTC. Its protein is CASSLGEQSYNEQFF.

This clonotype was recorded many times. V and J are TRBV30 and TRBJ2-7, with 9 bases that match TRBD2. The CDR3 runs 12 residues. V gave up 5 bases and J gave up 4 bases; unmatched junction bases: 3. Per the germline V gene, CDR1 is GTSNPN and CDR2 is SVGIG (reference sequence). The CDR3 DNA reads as TGTGCCTGGTTTAGCGGGGGATACGAGCAGTACTTC. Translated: CAWFSGGYEQYF.

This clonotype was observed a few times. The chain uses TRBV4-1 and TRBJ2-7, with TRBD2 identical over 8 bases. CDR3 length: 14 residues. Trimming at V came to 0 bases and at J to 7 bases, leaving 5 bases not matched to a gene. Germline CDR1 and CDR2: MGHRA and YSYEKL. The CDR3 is CASSQERGAWEQYF. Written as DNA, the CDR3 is TGCGCCAGCAGCCAAGAGCGGGGGGCTTGGGAGCAGTACTTC.

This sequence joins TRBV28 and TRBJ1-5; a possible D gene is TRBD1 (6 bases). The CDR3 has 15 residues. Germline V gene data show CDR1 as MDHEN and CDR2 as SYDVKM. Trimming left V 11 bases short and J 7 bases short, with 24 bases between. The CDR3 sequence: CASSLTWGREQPQHF. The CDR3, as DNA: TGTGCCTCCTCTTTGACCTGGGGGCGCGAACAGCCCCAGCATTTT. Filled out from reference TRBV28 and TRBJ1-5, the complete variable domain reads DVKVTQSSRYLVKRTGEKVFLECVQDMDHENMFWYRQDPGLGLRLIYFSYDVKMKEKGDIPEGYSVSREKKERFSLILESASTNQTSMYLCASSLTWGREQPQHFGDGTRLSIL.

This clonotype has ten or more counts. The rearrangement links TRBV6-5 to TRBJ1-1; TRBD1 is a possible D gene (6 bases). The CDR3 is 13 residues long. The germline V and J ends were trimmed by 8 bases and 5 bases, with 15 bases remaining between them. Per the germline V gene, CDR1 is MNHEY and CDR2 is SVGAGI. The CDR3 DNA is TGTGCCAGCGGCGCGGGGGGCTGGACTGAAGCTTTCTTT. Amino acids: CASGAGGWTEAFF.

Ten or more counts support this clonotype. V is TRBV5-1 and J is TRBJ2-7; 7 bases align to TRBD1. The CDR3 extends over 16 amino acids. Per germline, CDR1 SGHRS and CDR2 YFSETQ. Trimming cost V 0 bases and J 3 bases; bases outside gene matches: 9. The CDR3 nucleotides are TGCGCCAGCAGCTTGGTACCTACAGGGGCCAGCTACGAGCAGTACTTC. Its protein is CASSLVPTGASYEQYF.

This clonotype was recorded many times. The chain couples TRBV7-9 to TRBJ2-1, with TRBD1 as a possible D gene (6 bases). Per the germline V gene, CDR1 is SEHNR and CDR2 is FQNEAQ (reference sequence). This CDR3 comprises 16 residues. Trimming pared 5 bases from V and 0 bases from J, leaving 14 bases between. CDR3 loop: CASSNRDTSSYNEQFF. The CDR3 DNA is TGTGCCAGCAGCAACCGGGACACGAGCTCCTACAATGAGCAGTTCTTC.

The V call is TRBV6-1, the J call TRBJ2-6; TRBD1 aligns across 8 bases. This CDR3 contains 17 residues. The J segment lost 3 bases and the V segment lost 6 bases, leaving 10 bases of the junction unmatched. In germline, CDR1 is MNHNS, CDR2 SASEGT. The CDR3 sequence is CASRKDRAKGGANVLTF. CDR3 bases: TGTGCCAGCAGGAAGGACAGGGCAAAAGGTGGGGCCAACGTCCTGACTTTC.

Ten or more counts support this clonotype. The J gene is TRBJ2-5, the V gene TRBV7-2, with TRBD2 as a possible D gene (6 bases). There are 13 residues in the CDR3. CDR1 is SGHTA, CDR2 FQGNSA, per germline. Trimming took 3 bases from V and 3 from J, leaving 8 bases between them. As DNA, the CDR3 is TGTGCCAGCAGCTTTGGCGGGGAAGAGACCCAGTACTTC. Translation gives CASSFGGEETQYF.

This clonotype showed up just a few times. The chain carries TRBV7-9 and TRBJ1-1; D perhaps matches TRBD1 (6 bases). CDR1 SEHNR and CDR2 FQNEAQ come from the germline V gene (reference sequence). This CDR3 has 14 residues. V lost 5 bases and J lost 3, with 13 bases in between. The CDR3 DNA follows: TGTGCCAGCAGCACAGAACAGGGATACACTGAAGCTTTCTTT. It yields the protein CASSTEQGYTEAFF.

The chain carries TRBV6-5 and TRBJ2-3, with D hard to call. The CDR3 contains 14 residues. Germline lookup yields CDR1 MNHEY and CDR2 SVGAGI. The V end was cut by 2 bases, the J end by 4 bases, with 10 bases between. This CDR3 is CASSYQFGPDTQYF. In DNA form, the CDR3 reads TGTGCCAGCAGTTACCAATTCGGTCCAGATACGCAGTATTTT.

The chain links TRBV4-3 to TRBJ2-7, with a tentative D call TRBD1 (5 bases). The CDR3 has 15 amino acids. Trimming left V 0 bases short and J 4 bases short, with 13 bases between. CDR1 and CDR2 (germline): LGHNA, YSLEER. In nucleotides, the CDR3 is TGCGCCAGCAGCCAAGATCGCTCAGGGATATACGAGCAGTACTTC. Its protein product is CASSQDRSGIYEQYF.

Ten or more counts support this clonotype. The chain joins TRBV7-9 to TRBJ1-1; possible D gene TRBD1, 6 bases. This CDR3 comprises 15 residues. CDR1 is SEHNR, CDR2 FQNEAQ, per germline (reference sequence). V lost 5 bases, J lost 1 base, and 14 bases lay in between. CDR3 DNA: TGTGCCAGCAGCCTAAGGACAGTAACGAACACTGAAGCTTTCTTT. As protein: CASSLRTVTNTEAFF.

The CDR3 coding sequence is TGTGCCAGCAGTTTCATCCCGCCCTACGAGCAGTACTTC. Amino acids: CASSFIPPYEQYF. The V gene is TRBV27, the J gene TRBJ2-7; D uncertain. V was clipped by 3 bases and J by 2 bases, with 8 bases between them. The CDR3 covers 13 residues. CDR1 is MNHEY and CDR2 is SMNVEV in the germline V gene (reference sequence).

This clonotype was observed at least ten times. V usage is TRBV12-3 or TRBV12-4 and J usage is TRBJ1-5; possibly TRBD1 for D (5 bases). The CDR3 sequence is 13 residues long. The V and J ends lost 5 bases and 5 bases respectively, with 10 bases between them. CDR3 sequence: CASSDSGDQPQHF. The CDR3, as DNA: TGTGCCAGCAGTGACAGTGGGGATCAGCCCCAGCATTTT.

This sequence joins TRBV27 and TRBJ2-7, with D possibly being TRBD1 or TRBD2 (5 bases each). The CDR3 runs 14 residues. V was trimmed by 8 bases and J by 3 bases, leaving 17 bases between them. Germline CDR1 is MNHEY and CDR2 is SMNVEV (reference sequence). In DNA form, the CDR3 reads TGTGCCAGCGGGGACGGAAACGATTTCTACGAGCAGTACTTC. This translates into CASGDGNDFYEQYF.

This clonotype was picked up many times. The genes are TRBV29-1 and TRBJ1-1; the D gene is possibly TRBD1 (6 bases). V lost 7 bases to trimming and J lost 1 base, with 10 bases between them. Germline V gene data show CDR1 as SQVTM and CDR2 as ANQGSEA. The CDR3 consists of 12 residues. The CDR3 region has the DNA TGCAGCGCCCGGACAGAGAACACTGAAGCTTTCTTT. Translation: CSARTENTEAFF.

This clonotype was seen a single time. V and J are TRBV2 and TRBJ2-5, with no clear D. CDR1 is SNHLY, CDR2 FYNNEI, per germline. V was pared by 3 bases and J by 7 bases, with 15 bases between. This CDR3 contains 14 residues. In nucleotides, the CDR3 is TGTGCCAGCAGTGACGATTCGAGATTAGGGACCCAGTACTTC. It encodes CASSDDSRLGTQYF. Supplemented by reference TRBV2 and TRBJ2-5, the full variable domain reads EPEVTQTPSHQVTQMGQEVILRCVPISNHLYFYWYRQILGQKVEFLVSFYNNEISEKSEIFDDQFSVERPDGSNFTLKIRSTKLEDSAMYFCASSDDSRLGTQYFGPGTRLLVL.

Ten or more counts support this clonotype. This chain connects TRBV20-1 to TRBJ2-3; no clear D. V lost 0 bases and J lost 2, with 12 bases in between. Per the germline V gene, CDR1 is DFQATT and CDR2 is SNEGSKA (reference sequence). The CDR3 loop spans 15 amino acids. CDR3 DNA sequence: TGCAGTGCTAGAGAGAGGTTTGCGGCCACAGATACGCAGTATTTT. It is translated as CSARERFAATDTQYF.

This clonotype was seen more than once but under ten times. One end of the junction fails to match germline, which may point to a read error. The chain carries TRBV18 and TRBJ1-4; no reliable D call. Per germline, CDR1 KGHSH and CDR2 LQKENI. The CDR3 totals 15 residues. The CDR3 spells CGSSPPNRYNEKLFF. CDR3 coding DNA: TGTGGCAGCTCACCACCGAACAGATATAATGAAAAACTGTTTTTT.

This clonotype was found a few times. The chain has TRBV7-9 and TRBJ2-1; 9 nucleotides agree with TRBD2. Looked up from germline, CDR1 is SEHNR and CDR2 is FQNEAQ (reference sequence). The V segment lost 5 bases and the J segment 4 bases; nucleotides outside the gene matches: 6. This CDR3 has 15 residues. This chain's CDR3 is CASSRAAGGYNEQFF. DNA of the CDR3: TGTGCCAGCAGCCGAGCAGCGGGGGGATACAATGAGCAGTTCTTC.

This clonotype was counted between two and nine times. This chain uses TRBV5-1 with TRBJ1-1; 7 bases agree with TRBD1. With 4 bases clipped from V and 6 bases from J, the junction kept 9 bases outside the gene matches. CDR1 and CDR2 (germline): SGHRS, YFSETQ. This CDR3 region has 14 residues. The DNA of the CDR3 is TGCGCCAGCAGCAGGGACAGCCCGGACCCTGAAGCTTTCTTT. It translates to CASSRDSPDPEAFF.

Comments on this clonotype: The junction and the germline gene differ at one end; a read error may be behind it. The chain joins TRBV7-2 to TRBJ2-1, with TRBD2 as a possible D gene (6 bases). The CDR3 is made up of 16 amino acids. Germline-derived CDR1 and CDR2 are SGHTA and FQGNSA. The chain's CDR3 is CASSQRSGVRNNEQLF. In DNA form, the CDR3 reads TGTGCCAGCAGCCAACGTTCGGGGGTTCGTAACAATGAGCAGCTCTTC.

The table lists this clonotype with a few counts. CDR3 DNA sequence: TGTGCCAGCAGCTTGGCTTGGGGGGCGTTAAGGGAAAACATTCAGTACTTC. Protein sequence: CASSLAWGALRENIQYF. The chain is built from TRBV5-6 and TRBJ2-4, with D tentatively TRBD1 or TRBD2 (6 bases each). The V end lost 0 bases, the J end lost 5 bases, and 18 bases lay between the germline ends. The CDR3 consists of 17 residues. Germline-derived CDR1 and CDR2 are SGHDT and YYEEEE.

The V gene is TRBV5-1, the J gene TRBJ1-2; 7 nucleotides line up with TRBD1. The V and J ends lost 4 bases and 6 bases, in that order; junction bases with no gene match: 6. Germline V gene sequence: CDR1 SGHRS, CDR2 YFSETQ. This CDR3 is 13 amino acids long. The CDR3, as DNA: TGCGCCAGCAGCGAGGACAGGAAGAATGGCTACACCTTC. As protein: CASSEDRKNGYTF. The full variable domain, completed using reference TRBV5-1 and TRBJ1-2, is KAGVTQTPRYLIKTRGQQVTLSCSPISGHRSVSWYQQTPGQGLQFLFEYFSETQRNKGNFPGRFSGRQFSNSRSEMNVSTLELGDSALYLCASSEDRKNGYTFGSGTRLTVV.

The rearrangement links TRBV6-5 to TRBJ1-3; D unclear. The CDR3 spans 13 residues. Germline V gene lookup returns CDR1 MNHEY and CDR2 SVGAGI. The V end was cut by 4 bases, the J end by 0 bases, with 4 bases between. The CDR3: CASSSYSGNTIYF. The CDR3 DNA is TGTGCCAGCAGTTCATACTCTGGAAACACCATATATTTT.

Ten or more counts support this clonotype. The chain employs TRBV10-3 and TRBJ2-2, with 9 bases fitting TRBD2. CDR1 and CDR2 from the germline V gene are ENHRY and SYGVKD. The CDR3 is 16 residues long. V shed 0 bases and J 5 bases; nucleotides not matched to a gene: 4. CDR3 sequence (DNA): TGTGCCATCAGTGAGTCGGTAGCGGGAGTTACCGGGGAGCTGTTTTTT. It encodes CAISESVAGVTGELFF.

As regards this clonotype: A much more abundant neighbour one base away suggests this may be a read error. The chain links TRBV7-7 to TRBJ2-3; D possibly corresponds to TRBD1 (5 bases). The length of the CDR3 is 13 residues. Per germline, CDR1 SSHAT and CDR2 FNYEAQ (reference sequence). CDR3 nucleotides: TGTGCTAGCAGCCGACAGTACACAGATACGCAGTATTTT. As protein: CASSRQYTDTQYF.